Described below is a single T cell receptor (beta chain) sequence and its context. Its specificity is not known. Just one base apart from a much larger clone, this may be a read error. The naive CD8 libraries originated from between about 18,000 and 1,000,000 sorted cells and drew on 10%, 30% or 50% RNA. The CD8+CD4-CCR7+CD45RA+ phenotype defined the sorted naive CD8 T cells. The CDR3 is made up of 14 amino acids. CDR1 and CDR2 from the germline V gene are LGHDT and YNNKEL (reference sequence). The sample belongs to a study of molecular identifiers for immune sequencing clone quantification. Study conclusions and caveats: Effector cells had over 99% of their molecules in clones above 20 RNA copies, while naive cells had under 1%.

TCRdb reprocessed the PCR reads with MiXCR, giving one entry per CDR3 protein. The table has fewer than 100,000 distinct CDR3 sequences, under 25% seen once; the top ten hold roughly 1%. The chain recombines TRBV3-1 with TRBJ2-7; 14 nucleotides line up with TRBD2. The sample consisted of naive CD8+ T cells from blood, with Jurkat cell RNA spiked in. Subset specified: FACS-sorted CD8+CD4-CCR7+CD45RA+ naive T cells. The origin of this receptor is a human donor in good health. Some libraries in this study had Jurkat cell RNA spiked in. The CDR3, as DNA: TGTGCCAACAGCCCGGGACTAGCGGGAGTTGGTGAGTACTTC. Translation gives CANSPGLAGVGEYF.